The sequence of this T cell receptor (beta chain) was determined in a study of blood T cell repertoires in COVID-19. The method was immunoSEQ multiplex PCR; TCRdb's version includes in-frame clones alone and lacks a portion of them. In the table there are approximately 260,000 clones, 80% to 85% of which are singletons. The J segment lost 6 bases and the V segment lost 8 bases, leaving 4 bases of the junction unmatched. The CDR3 runs 13 residues. Looked up from germline, CDR1 is SNHLY and CDR2 is FYNNEI. The chain combines TRBV2 with TRBJ2-2; 9 nucleotides agree with TRBD2. This sequence was found in a man between 45 and 60 years old who had recovered from COVID-19. Sequencing was carried out using PBMCs or T cells enriched from blood (not recorded which). DNA of the CDR3: TGTGCCAGCGGGACTAGCAACGCCGGGGAGCTGTTTTTT. Protein sequence: CASGTSNAGELFF.